This T cell receptor beta chain originates from a study of T cell responses to AZD1222 COVID-19 vaccine. Study-level findings and limits: Spike-specific TCRs gained breadth and depth after people received two AZD1222 doses. Donor demographics were predominantly white British with a female majority; clonal diversity may be underestimated. Unmutated variant regions reportedly attract nearly half of all spike-specific TCRs.

Clones were read by immunoSEQ multiplex PCR, and TCRdb kept only the in-frame ones, dropping some. The table lists some 130,000 clones, about nine tenths of them singletons. About this clone itself: No antigen is known for it.

Germline assignment: CDR1 ENHRY and CDR2 SYGVKD. Trimming pared 0 bases from V and 0 bases from J, leaving 6 bases between. This CDR3 contains 16 residues. The rearrangement uses TRBV10-3 and TRBJ1-6; D not certain. Source: peripheral blood, taken on day 0 of MenACWY control vaccination. This TCR came from an adult in good health. CDR3 nucleotides: TGTGCCATCAGTGAGTCTGGGCGCTCCTATAATTCACCCCTCCACTTT. Its translation: CAISESGRSYNSPLHF.